The text below deals with one T cell receptor (beta chain). V lost 4 bases to trimming and J lost 5 bases, with 15 bases between them. Germline V gives CDR1 SNHLY, CDR2 FYNNEI. The CDR3 contains 16 residues. The data stem from a study of OX40 agonist ivuxolimab in advanced cancers. Repertoires were generated with immunoSEQ multiplex PCR, while TCRdb's copy carries only in-frame clones and drops some. Seen here are over 40,000 clones, approximately 84% observed once, and the top ten hold about 3%. The clonotype originates from an adult with an advanced solid tumor such as melanoma, head and neck, liver or kidney cancer. The sequencing here drew on CD4+ or CD8+ T cells sorted from blood, taken in a trial of the OX40 agonist ivuxolimab. The genes are TRBV2 and TRBJ1-6, with unresolved D. CDR3 amino acids: CASSVSRLHNNSPLHF. The CDR3 nucleotides read TGTGCCAGCAGTGTATCAAGGCTTCACAATAATTCACCCCTCCACTTT.